The sequence of this T cell receptor beta chain was determined in a study of blood T cell repertoires in COVID-19. Overall study: Specimens from acute and convalescent COVID-19 originated in the United States, Italy and Spain.

The CDR3 has 12 residues. Germline CDR1 is SGHVS and CDR2 is FQNEAQ. V was pared by 5 bases and J by 0 bases, with 4 bases between. As processed by the authors: Reference gene primer amplification gave estimated nucleated cell counts. Some clones are missing from TCRdb's copy, which holds only in-frame ones; the method was immunoSEQ multiplex PCR. V and J calls and clone size are copied from that table; D and trimming were computed from the DNA. This sample has more than 250,000 clones, with 89% found just once. What was sequenced was peripheral blood. This clonotype was sampled from a man younger than 35 who had recovered from COVID-19. This chain joins TRBV7-8 and TRBJ2-5; D uncertain. The CDR3 region is CASSPNQETQYF. Here the CDR3 DNA reads TGTGCCAGCAGCCCTAACCAAGAGACCCAGTACTTC.